This T cell receptor beta chain is from a study of cytotoxic CD8 clonotypes in ibrutinib-treated CLL. Study overall: Results showed about 24 partial and 2 complete responses; following median about 68 months, approximately 14 remained remitted, about 12 advanced. Response sampling occurred after a median around eleven months of treatment (range 6 to 36).

Method: immunoSEQ multiplex PCR; TCRdb's copy keeps in-frame clones and lacks some. The sample records under 150,000 clones, approximately 89% being singletons. Regarding this clone: Antigen specificity is unknown.

CDR3 length equals 14 residues. V trimming: 7 bases; J trimming: 4 bases; junction bases outside the gene matches: 4. From germline, CDR1 is ENHRY and CDR2 SYGVKD. Notes on the study in general: Under therapy, public clonotypes either contracted or stayed stable, and they were uncommon.

The TCR originated in a human donor with chronic lymphocytic leukemia. The sequencing here drew on PBMCs, taken after 12 months of ibrutinib treatment. V usage is TRBV10-3 and J usage is TRBJ2-7; 13 nucleotides match TRBD2. CDR3 protein: CAITRTSGSYEQYF. The CDR3 nucleotides read TGTGCCATCACCCGGACTAGCGGGAGTTACGAGCAGTACTTC.